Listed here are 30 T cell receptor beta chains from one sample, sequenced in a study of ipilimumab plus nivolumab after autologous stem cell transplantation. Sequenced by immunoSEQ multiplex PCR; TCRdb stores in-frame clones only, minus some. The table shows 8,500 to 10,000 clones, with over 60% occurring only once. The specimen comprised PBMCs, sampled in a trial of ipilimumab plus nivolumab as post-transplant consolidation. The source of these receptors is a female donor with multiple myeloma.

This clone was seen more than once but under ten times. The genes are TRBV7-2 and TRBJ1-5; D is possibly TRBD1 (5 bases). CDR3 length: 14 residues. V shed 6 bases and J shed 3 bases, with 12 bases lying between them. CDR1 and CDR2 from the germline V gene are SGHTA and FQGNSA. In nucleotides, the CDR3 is TGTGCCAGCAGTTTTGACAGCTTCAATCAGCCCCAGCATTTT. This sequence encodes CASSFDSFNQPQHF.

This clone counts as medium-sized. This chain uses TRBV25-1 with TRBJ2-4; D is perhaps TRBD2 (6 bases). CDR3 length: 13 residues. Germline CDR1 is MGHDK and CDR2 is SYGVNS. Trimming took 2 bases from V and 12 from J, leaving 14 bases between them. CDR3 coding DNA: TGTGCCAGCAGTGAAACGACTAGTTTAGATCAGTACTTC. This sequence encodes CASSETTSLDQYF.

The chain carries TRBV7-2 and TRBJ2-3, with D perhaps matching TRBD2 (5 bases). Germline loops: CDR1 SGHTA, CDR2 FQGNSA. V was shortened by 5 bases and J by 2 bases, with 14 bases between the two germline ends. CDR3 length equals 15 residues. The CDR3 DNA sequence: TGTGCCAGCAGCGTACGAGGCGGGTACACAGATACGCAGTATTTT. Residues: CASSVRGGYTDTQYF.

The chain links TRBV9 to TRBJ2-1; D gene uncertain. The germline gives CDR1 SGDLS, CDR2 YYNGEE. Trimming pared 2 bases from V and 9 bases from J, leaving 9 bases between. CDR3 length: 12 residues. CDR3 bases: TGTGCCAGCAGCGTGCGTGAGGCTGAGCAGTTCTTC. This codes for CASSVREAEQFF. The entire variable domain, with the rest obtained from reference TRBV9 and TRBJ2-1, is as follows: DSGVTQTPKHLITATGQRVTLRCSPRSGDLSVYWYQQSLDQGLQFLIQYYNGEERAKGNILERFSAQQFPDLHSELNLSSLELGDSALYFCASSVREAEQFFGPGTRLTVL.

The CDR3 spells CASSQDRSSYNEQFF. The CDR3 DNA is TGCGCCAGCAGCCAAGATAGAAGCTCCTACAATGAGCAGTTCTTC. V is TRBV4-3 and J is TRBJ2-1; D unresolved. Trimming pared 0 bases from V and 0 bases from J, leaving 6 bases between. Germline values: CDR1 LGHNA, CDR2 YSLEER. The CDR3 is made up of 15 amino acids.

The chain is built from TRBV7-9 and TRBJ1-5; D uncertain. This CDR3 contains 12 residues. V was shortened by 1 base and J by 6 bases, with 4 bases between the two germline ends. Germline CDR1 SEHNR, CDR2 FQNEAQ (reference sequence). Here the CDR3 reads CASSLVSQPQHF. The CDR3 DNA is TGTGCCAGCAGCTTAGTTAGTCAGCCCCAGCATTTT.

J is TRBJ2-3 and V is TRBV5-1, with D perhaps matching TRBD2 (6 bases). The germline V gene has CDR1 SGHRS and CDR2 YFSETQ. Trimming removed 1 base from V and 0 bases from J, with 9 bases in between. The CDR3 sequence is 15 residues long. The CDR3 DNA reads TGCGCCAGCAGCTTGACGCGGGACAGCACAGATACGCAGTATTTT. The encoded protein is CASSLTRDSTDTQYF.

In nucleotides, the CDR3 is TGTGCCAGCGGCTACGAGCAGTACTTC. It encodes CASGYEQYF. The chain has TRBV7-2 and TRBJ2-7; D unclear. The CDR3 is 9 residues long. V gave up 8 bases and J gave up 3 bases, with 2 bases separating them. Per germline, CDR1 SGHTA and CDR2 FQGNSA.

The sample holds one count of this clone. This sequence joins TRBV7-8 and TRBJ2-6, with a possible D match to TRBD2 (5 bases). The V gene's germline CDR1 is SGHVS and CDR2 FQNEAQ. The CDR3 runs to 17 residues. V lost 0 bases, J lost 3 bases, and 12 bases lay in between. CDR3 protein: CASSLAQVGVGANVLTF. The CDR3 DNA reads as TGTGCCAGCAGCTTAGCGCAAGTGGGAGTTGGGGCCAACGTCCTGACTTTC.

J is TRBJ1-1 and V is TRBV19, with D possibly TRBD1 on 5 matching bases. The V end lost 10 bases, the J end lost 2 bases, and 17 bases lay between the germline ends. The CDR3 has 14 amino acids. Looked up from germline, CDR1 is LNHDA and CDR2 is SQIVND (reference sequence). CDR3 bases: TGTGCCACTGGGTCGACAGCCCCTAACACTGAAGCTTTCTTT. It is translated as CATGSTAPNTEAFF.

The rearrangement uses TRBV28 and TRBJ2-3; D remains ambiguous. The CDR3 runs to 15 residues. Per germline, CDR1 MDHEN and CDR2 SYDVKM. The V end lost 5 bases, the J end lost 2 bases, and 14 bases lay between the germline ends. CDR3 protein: CASSLPSELTDTQYF. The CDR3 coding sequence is TGTGCCAGCAGTCTCCCGAGTGAACTCACAGATACGCAGTATTTT.

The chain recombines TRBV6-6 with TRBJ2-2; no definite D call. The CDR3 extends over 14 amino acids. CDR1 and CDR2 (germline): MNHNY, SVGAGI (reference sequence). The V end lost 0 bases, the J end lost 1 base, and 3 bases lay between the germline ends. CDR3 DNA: TGTGCCAGCAGTTACTCACAGAACACCGGGGAGCTGTTTTTT. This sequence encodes CASSYSQNTGELFF.

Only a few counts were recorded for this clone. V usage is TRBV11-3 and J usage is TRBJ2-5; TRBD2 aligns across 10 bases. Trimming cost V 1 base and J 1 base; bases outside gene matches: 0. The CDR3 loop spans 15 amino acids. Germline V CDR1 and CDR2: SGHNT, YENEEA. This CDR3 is CASSLGLAGQETQYF. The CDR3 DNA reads TGTGCCAGCAGCTTAGGACTAGCGGGCCAAGAGACCCAGTACTTC.

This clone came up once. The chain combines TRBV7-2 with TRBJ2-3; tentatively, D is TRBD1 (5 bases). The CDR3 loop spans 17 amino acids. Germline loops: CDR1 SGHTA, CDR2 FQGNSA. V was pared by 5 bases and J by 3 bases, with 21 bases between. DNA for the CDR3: TGTGCCAGCAGCCCCTCTCTCGCGTCAGGGTGGACAGATACGCAGTATTTT. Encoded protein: CASSPSLASGWTDTQYF. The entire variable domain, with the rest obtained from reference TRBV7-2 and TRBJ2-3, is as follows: GAGVSQSPSNKVTEKGKDVELRCDPISGHTALYWYRQSLGQGLEFLIYFQGNSAPDKSGLPSDRFSAERTGGSVSTLTIQRTQQEDSAVYLCASSPSLASGWTDTQYFGPGTRLTVL.

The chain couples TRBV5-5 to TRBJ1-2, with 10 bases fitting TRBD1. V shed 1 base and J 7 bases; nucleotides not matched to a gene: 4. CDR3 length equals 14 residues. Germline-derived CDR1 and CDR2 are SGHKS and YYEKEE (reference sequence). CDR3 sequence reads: CASSLTGQGSGYTF. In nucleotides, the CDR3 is TGTGCCAGCAGCTTGACGGGACAGGGGAGTGGCTACACCTTC.

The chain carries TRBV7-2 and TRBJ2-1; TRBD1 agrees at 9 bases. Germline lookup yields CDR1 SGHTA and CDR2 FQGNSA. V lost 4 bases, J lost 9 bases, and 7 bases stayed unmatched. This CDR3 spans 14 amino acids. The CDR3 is CASSSDRGWGEQFF. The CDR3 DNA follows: TGTGCCAGCAGCTCGGACAGGGGATGGGGTGAGCAGTTCTTC.

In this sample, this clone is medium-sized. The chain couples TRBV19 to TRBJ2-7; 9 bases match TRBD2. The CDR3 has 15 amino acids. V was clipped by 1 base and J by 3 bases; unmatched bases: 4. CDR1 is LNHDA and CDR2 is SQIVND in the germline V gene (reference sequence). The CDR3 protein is CASSIGAGGFYEQYF. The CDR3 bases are TGTGCCAGTAGTATAGGAGCGGGAGGATTCTACGAGCAGTACTTC.

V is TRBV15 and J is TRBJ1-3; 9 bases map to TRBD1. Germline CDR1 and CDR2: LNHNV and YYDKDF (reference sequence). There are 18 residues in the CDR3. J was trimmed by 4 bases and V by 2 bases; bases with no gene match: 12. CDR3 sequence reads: CATSRNRGTGGNGNTIYF. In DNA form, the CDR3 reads TGTGCCACCAGCAGAAATCGCGGTACAGGGGGCAACGGAAACACCATATATTTT.

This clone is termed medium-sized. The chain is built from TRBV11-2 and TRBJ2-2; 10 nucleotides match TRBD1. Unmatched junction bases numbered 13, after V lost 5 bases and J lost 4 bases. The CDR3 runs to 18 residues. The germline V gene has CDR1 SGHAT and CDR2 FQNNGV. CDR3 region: CASSRGTGVPGGTGELFF. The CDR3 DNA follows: TGTGCCAGCAGCCGCGGGACAGGGGTCCCGGGTGGCACCGGGGAGCTGTTTTTT.

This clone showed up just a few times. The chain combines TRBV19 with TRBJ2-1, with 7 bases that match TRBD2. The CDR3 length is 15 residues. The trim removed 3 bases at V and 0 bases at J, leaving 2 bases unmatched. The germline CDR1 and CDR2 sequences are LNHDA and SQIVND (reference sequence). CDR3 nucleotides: TGTGCCAGTAGTATTGCTAGCGGCTCCTACAATGAGCAGTTCTTC. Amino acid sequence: CASSIASGSYNEQFF.

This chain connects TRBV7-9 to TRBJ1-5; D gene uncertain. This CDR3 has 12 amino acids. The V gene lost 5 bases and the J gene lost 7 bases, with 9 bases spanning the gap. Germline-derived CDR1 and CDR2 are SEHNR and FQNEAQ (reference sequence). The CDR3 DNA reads TGTGCCAGCAGCCCCGAAGACCAGCCCCAGCATTTT. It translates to CASSPEDQPQHF.

The CDR3 region has the DNA TGCAGCGTTGTACCAGGAATTGGAGCTTTCTTT. Protein: CSVVPGIGAFF. The V call is TRBV29-1, the J call TRBJ1-1; D unresolved. Germline assignment: CDR1 SQVTM and CDR2 ANQGSEA. V was cut by 4 bases and J by 10 bases, with 13 bases left in between. The CDR3 has 11 amino acids.

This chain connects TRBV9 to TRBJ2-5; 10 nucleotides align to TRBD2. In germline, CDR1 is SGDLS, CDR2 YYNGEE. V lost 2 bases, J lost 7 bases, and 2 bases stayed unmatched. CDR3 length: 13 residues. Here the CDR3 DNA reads TGTGCCAGCAGCGTGGTAGCGGGAGGGACCCAGTACTTC. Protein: CASSVVAGGTQYF.

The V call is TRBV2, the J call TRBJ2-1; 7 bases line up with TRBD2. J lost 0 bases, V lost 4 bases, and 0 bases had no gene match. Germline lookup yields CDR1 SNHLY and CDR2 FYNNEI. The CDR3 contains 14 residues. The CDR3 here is CASSGLASYNEQFF. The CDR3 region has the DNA TGTGCCAGCAGTGGACTAGCCTCCTACAATGAGCAGTTCTTC.

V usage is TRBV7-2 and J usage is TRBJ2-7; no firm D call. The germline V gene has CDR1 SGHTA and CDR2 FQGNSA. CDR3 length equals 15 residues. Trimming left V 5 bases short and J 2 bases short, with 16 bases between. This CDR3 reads CASSPFLAGAYEQYF. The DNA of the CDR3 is TGTGCCAGCAGCCCGTTCCTTGCTGGGGCCTACGAGCAGTACTTC.

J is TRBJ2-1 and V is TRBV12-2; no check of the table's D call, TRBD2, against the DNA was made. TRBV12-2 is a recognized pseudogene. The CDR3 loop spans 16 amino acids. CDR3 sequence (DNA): TGTGCAAGTCGCTTAGCGATAACTAGCGGGAGCAATGAGCAGTTCTTC. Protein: CASRLAITSGSNEQFF.

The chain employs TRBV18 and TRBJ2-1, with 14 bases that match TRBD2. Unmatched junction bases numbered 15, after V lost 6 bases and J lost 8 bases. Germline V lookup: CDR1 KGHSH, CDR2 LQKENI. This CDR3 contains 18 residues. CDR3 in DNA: TGTGCCAGCTCTCCGGACAGAACCGGGACTAGCGGGAGAGATGAGCAGTTCTTC. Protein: CASSPDRTGTSGRDEQFF.

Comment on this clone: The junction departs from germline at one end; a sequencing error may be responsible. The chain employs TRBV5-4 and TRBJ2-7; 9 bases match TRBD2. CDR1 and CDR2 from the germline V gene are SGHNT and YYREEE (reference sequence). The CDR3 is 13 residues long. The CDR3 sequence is CASSLVGSTSGSF. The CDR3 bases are TGTGCCAGCAGCTTGGTAGGAAGTACTAGCGGGTCTTTC.

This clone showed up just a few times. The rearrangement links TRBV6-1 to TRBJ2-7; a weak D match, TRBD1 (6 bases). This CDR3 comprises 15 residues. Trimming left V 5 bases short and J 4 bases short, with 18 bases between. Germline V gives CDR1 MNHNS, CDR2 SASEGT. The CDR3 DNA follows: TGTGCCAGCAGTCCCTTTGTAGCAGGGGAATACGAGCAGTACTTC. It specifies CASSPFVAGEYEQYF.

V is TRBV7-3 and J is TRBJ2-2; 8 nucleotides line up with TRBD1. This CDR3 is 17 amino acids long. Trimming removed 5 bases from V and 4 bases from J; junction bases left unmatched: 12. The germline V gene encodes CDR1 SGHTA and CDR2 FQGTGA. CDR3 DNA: TGTGCCAGCAGCCCCCAGGGGGCCATCTTATCCACCGGGGAGCTGTTTTTT. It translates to CASSPQGAILSTGELFF.